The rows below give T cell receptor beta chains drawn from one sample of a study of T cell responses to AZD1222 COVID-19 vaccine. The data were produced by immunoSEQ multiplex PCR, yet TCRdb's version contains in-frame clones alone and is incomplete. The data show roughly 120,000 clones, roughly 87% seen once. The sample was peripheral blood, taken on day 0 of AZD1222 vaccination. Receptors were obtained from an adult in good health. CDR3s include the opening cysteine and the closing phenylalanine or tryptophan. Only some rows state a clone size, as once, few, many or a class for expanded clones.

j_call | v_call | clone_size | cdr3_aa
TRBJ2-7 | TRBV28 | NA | CASSSGIGTGVPYEQYF
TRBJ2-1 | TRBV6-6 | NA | CASSWVSWKRTSGRATYNEQFF
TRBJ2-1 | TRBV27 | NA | CASSLRGDRRYNEQFF
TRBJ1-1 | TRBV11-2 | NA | CASSLDRGTEAFF
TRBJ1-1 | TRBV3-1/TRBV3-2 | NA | CASRDGPNTEAFF
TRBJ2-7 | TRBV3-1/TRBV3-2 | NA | CASSISGGAYEQYF
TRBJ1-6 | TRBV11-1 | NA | CASSPTVNSPLHF
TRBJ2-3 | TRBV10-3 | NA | CAIGTSGRTDTQYF
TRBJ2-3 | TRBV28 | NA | CASSGLAGGVDTQYF
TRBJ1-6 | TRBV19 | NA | CASNGGSSYNSPLHF
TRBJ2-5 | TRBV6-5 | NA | CASRTSGGARETQYF
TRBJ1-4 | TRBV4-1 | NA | CASSQVGVATNEKLFF
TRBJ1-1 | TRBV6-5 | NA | CASSYSDRGNTEAFF
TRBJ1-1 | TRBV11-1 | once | CASSPHGRGYTEAFF
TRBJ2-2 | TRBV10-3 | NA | CATGQGSNTGELFF
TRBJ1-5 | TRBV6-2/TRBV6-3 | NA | CASSPGGLAGQPQHF
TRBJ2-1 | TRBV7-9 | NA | CASSPYPSTGDLYNEQFF
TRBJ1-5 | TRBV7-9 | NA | CASSEGDSNQPQHF
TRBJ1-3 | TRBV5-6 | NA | CASSDLLGNTIYF
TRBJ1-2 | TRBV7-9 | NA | CASSLVTGYGYTF
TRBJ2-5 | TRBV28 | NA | CASSPGQGETQYF
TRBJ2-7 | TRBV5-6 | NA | CASSLHLGTGGYEQYF
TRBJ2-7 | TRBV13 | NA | CASSLGRAYEQYF
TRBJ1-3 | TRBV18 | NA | CASSTPGHLGNTIYF
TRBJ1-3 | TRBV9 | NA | CASSVAETGNTIYF
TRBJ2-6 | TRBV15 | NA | CATSRGEISGANVLTF
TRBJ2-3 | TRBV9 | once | CASSVGSPDTQYF
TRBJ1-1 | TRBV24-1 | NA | CATSDLQGEAFF
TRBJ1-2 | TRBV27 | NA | CASSLYGGSNGYTF
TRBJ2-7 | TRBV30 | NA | CAWTGQGHEQYF
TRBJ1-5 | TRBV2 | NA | CASAETDRNQPQHF
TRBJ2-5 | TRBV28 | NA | CASSPPGTNTQETQYF
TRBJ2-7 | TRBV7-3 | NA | CASSPTTGLGEQYF
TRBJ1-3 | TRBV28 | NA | CASSSPDVIPWISGNTIYF
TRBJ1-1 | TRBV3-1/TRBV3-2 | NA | CASSQPTGDNTEAFF
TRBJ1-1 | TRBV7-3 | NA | CASSLVQDTEAFF
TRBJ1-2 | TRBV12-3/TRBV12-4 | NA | CASSIGDGYTF
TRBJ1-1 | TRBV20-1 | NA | CSASPTGANTEAFF
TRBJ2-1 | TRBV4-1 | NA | CASSQVVDEQFF
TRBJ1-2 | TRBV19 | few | CASIGGLYGYTF
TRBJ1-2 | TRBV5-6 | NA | CASSLQDGIYGYTF